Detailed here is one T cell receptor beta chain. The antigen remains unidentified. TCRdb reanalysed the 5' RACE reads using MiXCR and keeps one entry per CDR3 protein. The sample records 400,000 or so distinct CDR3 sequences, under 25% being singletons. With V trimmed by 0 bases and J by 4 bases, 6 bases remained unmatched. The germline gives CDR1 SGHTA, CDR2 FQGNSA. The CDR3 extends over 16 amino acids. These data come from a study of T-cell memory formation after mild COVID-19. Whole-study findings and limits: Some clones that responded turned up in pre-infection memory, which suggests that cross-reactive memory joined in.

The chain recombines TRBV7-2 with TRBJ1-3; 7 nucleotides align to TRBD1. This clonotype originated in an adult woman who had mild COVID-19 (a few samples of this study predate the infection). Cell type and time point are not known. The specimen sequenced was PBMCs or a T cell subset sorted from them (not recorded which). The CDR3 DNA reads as TGTGCCAGCAGCTTAGCGACAGGGAGACACGGAAACACCATATATTTT. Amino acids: CASSLATGRHGNTIYF.